This T cell receptor (beta chain) is drawn from a study of shared clonotypes between healthy human individuals (TCRdb year 2020). Some background on the complete study: Three men and a couple of women, aged 18 to 49 years, made up the cohort. The study deeply sequenced blood TCR repertoires of about 5 healthy adults to estimate repertoire size and the extent of clonotype sharing between individuals. To increase sequencing depth and limit assay-specific biases, TCR repertoire library preparation and sequencing were carried out by different laboratories using diverse techniques. For each donor, CD4 naive and CD4 memory were each run on three plates, CD8 naive on two plates, and CD8 memory on one plate. Per donor, leukapheresis produced somewhere between about 0.8 and 9 billion PBMCs.

On this clone: Its recognized antigen is unknown. Per-base quality was not reported, and no clone a single base away is much larger than it.

The full study reports these points: Because the study included only a small number of donors, the genetic and exposure-history diversity represented was limited. Incomplete sequencing was indicated by rarefaction of sorted-subset datasets, despite the large sequencing depth. Sampling was limited to blood, and TCR repertoires in tissue likely differ from TCR repertoires in blood. Based on pairwise subsampling, the degree of clonotype sharing among donors was expected to be affected by sequencing depth. Clonotypes shared by all four sorted-subset donors showed higher generation probabilities than non-shared clonotypes. Estimated clonotype richness was generally larger for naive than for memory subsets. About 4.5% of naive CD4, around 4% of naive CD8, around 2.3% of memory CD4, and roughly 0.4% of memory CD8 clonotypes were shared across several donors.

V has 5 bases trimmed and J has 10 bases trimmed; junction bases matching no gene number 11. For CDR1 and CDR2, the germline V gene lists SGDLS and YYNGEE. From the cysteine through the phenylalanine, the CDR3 covers 14 amino acids. Solely the CDR3 DNA is kept, with 42 bases framed from the first base. Using the deep immunoSEQ assay, multiplex PCR amplified TCR CDR3 regions from genomic DNA. Extracted genomic DNA from each cell subset was distributed evenly across all wells of several immunoSEQ 96-well plates, and each plate was treated as a replicate. Each replicate PCR for sorted subsets received roughly 200 ng genomic DNA, equal to around 32,000 T cell genomes. Purified libraries were quantified with a Qubit 3.0 fluorometer, sized on a Bioanalyzer 2100, and re-quantified with the KAPA Library Quantification kit. A separate single-read 150-cycle Illumina NextSeq 550 flow cell was used to sequence each immunoSEQ 96-well plate. On the authors' methods: Because the immunoSEQ output held only junctional sequences and lacked quality scores, the filtering could not match the filtering applied to full-length reads. Sequences were annotated with PyIR, a Python wrapper for IgBLAST v1.9, and V/J genes and CDR3 were assigned using IMGT germline references. Reads were removed for weak V/J assignments (E-value above 1e-6), missing CDR3, stop codons, out-of-frame junctions, or ambiguous translated residues. V3J clonotypes were defined as sequences sharing the same inferred V gene, J gene, and CDR3 amino acid sequence. To compute the percentage overlap between repertoires, the number of shared unique clonotypes was divided by the size of the smaller repertoire. Richness of each repertoire was evaluated using RTK rarefaction, the Chao1 estimator, and Recon v2.1 estimates of unobserved clonotypes. Generation probabilities for all TCRbeta clonotypes obtained by the gDNA method from a handful of donors were computed using OLGA. TCRdb holds this immuneACCESS table with in-frame rearrangements only. Some clones are missing; in checked studies, unresolved V genes explain under half, and the rest has no known cause. From that table come the V and J calls and clone size; the DNA was used to work out D and trimming. In this sample the table shows roughly 2.5 million clones, just over 90% of which occur a single time. The leading ten clones occupy 0.11% to 0.15% of the sample.

The donors were healthy, HIV-negative adults with no recently reported acute infections or vaccinations. All donors were Caucasian adults living in Nashville, Tennessee, USA. CD4+ T cells were enriched by magnetic negative selection, after which naive cells were positively selected on CD45RA and the negative fraction was taken as the memory subset. After blood collection by leukapheresis, PBMCs were isolated using Ficoll-Histopaque density gradient centrifugation and then cryopreserved in the vapor phase of liquid nitrogen. Analytical flow cytometry was used to check the purity and quantity of each magnetically sorted T cell population. Genomic DNA was isolated from each sorted fraction and quantified by UV absorbance on a Nanodrop 2000c.

The chain is made from TRBV9 and TRBJ2-1; TRBD2 fits 8 bases in the junction. The source material was naive CD4+ T cells sorted from blood. This specimen's cell subset or site label, interpreted: CD45RA+ positively selected. This receptor was taken from a man aged 18-30 years in good health. The nucleotide sequence reads TGTGCCAGCAGTCTCGGGAGGGCCCCTCGGGAGCAGTTCTTC. This is translated as CASSLGRAPREQFF.